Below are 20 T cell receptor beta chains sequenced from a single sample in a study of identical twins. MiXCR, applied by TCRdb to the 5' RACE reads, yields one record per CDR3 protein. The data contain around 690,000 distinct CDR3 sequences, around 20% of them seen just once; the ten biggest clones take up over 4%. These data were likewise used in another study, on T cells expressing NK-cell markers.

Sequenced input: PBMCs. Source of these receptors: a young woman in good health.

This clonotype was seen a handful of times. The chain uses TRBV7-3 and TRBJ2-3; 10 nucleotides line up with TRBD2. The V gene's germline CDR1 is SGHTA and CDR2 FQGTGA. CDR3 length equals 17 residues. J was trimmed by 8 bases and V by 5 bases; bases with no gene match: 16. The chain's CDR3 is CASSAYLAGAPPGTQYF. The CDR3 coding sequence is TGTGCCAGCAGCGCCTACCTAGCGGGGGCCCCCCCCGGTACGCAGTATTTT. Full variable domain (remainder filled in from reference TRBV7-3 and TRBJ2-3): GAGVSQTPSNKVTEKGKYVELRCDPISGHTALYWYRQSLGQGPEFLIYFQGTGAADDSGLPNDRFFAVRPEGSVSTLKIQRTERGDSAVYLCASSAYLAGAPPGTQYFGPGTRLTVL.

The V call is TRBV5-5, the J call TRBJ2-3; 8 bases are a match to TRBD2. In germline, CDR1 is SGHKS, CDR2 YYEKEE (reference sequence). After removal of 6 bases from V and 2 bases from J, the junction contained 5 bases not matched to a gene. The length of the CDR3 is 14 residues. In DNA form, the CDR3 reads TGTGCCAGCACACTAGCGGTTTACACAGATACGCAGTATTTT. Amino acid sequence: CASTLAVYTDTQYF.

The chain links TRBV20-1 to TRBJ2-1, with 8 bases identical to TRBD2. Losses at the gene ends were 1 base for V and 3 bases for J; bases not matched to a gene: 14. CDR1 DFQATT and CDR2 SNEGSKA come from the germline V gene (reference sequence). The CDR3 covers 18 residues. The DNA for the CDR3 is TGCAGTGCTAGAGTCCCCTGGACTAGCAAAACATTCTACAATGAGCAGTTCTTC. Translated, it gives CSARVPWTSKTFYNEQFF.

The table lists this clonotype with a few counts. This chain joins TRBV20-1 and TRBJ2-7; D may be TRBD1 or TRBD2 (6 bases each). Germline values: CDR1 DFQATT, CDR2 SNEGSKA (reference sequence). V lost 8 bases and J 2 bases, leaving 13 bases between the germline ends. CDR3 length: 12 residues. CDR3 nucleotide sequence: TGCAGTTCTACGGGGGACACCTACGAGCAGTACTTC. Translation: CSSTGDTYEQYF.

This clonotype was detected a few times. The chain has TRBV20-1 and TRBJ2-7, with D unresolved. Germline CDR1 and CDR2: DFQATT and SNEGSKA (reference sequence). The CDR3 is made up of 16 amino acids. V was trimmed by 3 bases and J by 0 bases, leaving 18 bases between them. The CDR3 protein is CSASKGSRSISYEQYF. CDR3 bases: TGCAGTGCTAGTAAAGGCTCCCGGTCCATCTCCTACGAGCAGTACTTC.

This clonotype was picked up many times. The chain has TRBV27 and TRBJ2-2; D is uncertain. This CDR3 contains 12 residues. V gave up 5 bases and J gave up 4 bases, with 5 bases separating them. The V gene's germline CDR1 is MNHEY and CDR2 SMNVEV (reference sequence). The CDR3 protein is CASSILTGELFF. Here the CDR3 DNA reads TGTGCCAGCAGTATCCTCACCGGGGAGCTGTTTTTT.

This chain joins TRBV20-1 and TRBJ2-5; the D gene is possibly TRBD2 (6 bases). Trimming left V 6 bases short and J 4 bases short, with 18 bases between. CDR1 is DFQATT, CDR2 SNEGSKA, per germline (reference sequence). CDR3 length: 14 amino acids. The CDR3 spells CSARTGRGGETQYF. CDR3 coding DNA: TGCAGTGCCAGGACCGGGCGGGGAGGAGAGACCCAGTACTTC.

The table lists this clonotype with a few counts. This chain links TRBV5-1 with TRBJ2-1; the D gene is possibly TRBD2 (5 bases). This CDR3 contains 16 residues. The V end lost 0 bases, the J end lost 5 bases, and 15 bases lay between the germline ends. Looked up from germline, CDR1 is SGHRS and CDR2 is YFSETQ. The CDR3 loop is CASSLAQTRANNEQFF. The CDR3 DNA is TGCGCCAGCAGCTTGGCCCAAACGAGGGCAAACAATGAGCAGTTCTTC.

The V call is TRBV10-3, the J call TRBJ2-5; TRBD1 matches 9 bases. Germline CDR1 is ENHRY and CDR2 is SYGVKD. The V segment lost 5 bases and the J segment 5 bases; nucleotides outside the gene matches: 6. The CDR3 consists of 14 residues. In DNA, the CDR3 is TGTGCCATCAGTACGGGACAGGGCTTCGAGACCCAGTACTTC. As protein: CAISTGQGFETQYF.

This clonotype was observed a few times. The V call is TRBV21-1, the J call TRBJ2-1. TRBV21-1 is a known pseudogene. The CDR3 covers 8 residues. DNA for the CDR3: TGTGCCAGCAGAGTTCGGTTCTTC. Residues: CASRVRFF.

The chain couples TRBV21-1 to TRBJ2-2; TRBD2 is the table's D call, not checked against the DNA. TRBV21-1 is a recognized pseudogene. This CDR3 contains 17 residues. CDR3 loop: CASSKVPRALPTGELFF. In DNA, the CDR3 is TGTGCCAGCAGCAAAGTCCCCAGGGCCCTGCCAACCGGGGAGCTGTTTTTT.

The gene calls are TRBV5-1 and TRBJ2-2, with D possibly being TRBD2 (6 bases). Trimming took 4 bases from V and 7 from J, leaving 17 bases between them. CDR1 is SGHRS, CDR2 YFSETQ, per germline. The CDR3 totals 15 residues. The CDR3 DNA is TGCGCCAGCAGCCCGACCGGGGGTCAGGTCGGGGAGCTGTTTTTT. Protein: CASSPTGGQVGELFF.

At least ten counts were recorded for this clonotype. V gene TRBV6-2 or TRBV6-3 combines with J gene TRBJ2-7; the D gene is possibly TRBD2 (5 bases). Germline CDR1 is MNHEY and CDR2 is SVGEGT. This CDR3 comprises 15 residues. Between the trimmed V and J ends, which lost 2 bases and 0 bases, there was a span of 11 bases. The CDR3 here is CASSYNTGNSYEQYF. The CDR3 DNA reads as TGTGCCAGCAGTTACAACACGGGGAACTCCTACGAGCAGTACTTC.

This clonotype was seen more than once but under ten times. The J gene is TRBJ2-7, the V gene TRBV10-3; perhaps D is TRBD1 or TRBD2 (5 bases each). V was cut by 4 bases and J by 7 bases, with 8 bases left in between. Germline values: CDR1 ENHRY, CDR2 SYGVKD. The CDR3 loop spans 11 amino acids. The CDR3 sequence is CAISAGGEQYF. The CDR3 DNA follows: TGTGCCATCAGTGCTGGGGGTGAGCAGTACTTC.

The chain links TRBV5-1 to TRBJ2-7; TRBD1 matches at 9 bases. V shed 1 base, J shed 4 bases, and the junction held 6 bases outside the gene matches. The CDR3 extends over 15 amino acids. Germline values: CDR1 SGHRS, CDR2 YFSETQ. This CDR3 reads CASSLRGTGFYEQYF. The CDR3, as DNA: TGCGCCAGCAGCTTGAGAGGGACAGGGTTTTACGAGCAGTACTTC. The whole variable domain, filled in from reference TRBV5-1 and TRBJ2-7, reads KAGVTQTPRYLIKTRGQQVTLSCSPISGHRSVSWYQQTPGQGLQFLFEYFSETQRNKGNFPGRFSGRQFSNSRSEMNVSTLELGDSALYLCASSLRGTGFYEQYFGPGTRLTVT.

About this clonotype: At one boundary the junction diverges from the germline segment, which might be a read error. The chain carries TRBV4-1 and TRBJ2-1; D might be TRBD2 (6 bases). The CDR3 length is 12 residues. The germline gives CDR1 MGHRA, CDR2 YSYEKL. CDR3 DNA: TGCGCCAGCAGCCAAGATCACCGGGAGCGGTTCTTC. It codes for CASSQDHRERFF.

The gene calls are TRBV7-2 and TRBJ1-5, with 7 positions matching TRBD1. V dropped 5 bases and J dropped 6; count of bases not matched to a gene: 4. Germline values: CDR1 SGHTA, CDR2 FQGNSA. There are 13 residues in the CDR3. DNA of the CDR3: TGTGCCAGCAGCGCAAGGGGGCTTCAGCCCCAGCATTTT. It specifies CASSARGLQPQHF.

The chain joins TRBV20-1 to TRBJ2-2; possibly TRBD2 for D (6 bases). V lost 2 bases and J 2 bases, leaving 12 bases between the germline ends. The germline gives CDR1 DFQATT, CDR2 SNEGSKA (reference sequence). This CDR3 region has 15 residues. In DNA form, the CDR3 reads TGCAGTGCTAGACTGGCGGGATCTAACACCGGGGAGCTGTTTTTT. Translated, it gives CSARLAGSNTGELFF.

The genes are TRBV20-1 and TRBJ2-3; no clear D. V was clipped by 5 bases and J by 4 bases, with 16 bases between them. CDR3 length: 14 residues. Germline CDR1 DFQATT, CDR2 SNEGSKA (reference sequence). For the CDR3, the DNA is TGCAGTGCTGACGACCCGCTGGGCGCAGATACGCAGTATTTT. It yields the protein CSADDPLGADTQYF.

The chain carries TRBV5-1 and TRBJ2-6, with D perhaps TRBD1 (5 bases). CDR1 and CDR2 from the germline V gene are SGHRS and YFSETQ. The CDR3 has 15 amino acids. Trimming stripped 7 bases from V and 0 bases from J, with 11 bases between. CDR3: CASFPGHSGANVLTF. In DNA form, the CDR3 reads TGCGCCAGCTTTCCAGGACACTCTGGGGCCAACGTCCTGACTTTC.